The sequence of this TCR beta chain was determined in a study of T cells in Graves' hyperthyroidism and ophthalmopathy. Study-wide results and caveats: Most clonotypes expanded in thyroid above 0.001 were likewise present in blood.

Lactation, pregnancy, other autoimmune disease or uncontrolled infection excluded patients. RNA transcripts yielded amplified TCR beta CDR3 regions. In the first-round RT-PCR of the TCR CDR3, the HTBI primer set was used. A single record per CDR3 protein comes from TCRdb applying MiXCR to the multiplex PCR reads. This repertoire shows hundreds of thousands of distinct CDR3 sequences, 20% to 25% found once; its top ten account for about 70%. The trim removed 1 base at V and 5 bases at J, leaving 11 bases unmatched. This CDR3 has 15 residues. CDR1 is GTSNPN and CDR2 is SVGIG in the germline V gene (reference sequence). The table lists this clonotype with many counts. Antigen unknown.

The sequence was obtained from a man between 50 and 59 years old with Graves' hyperthyroidism. The chain carries TRBV30 and TRBJ2-7; 7 positions agree with TRBD1. Material for sequencing was blood. This chain's CDR3 is CAWSGTGLPRDEQYF. The CDR3 DNA sequence: TGTGCCTGGAGTGGGACAGGCCTTCCCCGGGACGAGCAGTACTTC. Full variable domain (remainder filled in from reference TRBV30 and TRBJ2-7): SQTIHQWPATLVQPVGSPLSLECTVEGTSNPNLYWYRQAAGRGLQLLFYSVGIGQISSEVPQNLSASRPQDRQFILSSKKLLLSDSGFYLCAWSGTGLPRDEQYFGPGTRLTVT.